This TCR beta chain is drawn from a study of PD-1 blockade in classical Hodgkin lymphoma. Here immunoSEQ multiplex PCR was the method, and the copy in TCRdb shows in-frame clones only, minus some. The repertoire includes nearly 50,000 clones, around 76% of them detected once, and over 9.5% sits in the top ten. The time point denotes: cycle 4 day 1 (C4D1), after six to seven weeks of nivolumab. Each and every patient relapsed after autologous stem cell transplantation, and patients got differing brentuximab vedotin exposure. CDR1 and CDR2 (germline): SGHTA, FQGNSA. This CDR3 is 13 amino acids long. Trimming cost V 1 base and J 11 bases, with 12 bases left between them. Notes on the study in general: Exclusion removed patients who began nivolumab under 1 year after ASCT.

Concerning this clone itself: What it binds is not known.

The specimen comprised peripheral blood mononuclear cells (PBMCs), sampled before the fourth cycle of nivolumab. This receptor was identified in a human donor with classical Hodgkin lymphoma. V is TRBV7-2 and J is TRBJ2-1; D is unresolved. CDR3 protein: CASSLDPSLKQFF. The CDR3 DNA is TGTGCCAGCAGCTTAGACCCCTCCTTAAAGCAGTTCTTC.